The following is a T cell receptor (beta chain) sequence with its context. What it recognizes is unknown. This sample was included in a study of cytomegalovirus exposure and HLA in healthy donors. Study details: Within an early data release were about 85 million unique TCRs drawn from HLA-typed donors.

PCR used 60 Vbeta primers and 13 Jbeta primers. Here immunoSEQ multiplex PCR was the method, and the copy in TCRdb shows in-frame clones only, minus some. The sample has 50,000 to 60,000 clones, and its top ten clones hold 9.5% to 12%. General study points: It was reported that TCR beta sequences correctly inferred the HLA-A and HLA-B alleles for most subjects.

Looked up from germline, CDR1 is SEHNR and CDR2 is FQNEAQ (reference sequence). CDR3 length equals 13 residues. V lost 1 base, J lost 5 bases, and 6 bases lay in between. This chain joins TRBV7-9 and TRBJ2-1; D uncertain. The specimen sequenced was PBMCs. The TCR comes from a woman in her forties or fifties in good health and CMV-seropositive. The DNA for the CDR3 is TGTGCCAGCAGCTTAGGACTTAACAATGAGCAGTTCTTC. It translates to CASSLGLNNEQFF.